The next 20 T cell receptor beta chains were all read from a single sample in a study of OX40 agonist ivuxolimab in advanced cancers. Generated by immunoSEQ multiplex PCR, the TCRdb table keeps only in-frame clones and is missing some. Of about 28,000 clones in the sample, approximately 80% were seen once. This material consisted of CD4+ or CD8+ T cells sorted from blood, taken in a trial of the OX40 agonist ivuxolimab. These receptors were taken from an adult with an advanced solid tumor such as melanoma, head and neck, liver or kidney cancer.

The gene calls are TRBV28 and TRBJ2-5; 10 bases agree with TRBD2. V dropped 4 bases and J dropped 4; count of bases not matched to a gene: 9. The CDR3 consists of 16 residues. The V gene's germline CDR1 is MDHEN and CDR2 SYDVKM. CDR3 amino acids: CASSSDRLAGIETQYF. The CDR3 DNA is TGTGCCAGCAGTTCTGACAGACTAGCGGGCATAGAGACCCAGTACTTC.

This clone has only a few counts. The rearrangement joins TRBV6-5 to TRBJ2-7; D is unresolved. The CDR3 covers 15 residues. V was clipped by 2 bases and J by 0 bases, with 11 bases between them. Germline lookup yields CDR1 MNHEY and CDR2 SVGAGI. The CDR3 protein is CASSYMDASSYEQYF. The CDR3 DNA reads TGTGCCAGCAGTTACATGGATGCGAGCTCCTACGAGCAGTACTTC.

This chain connects TRBV25-1 to TRBJ1-2; D is perhaps TRBD1 (5 bases). The CDR3 contains 12 residues. Germline loops: CDR1 MGHDK, CDR2 SYGVNS. V was trimmed by 4 bases and J by 7 bases, leaving 10 bases between them. The DNA for the CDR3 is TGTGCCAGCAGTGTGTCGACAGCTGGCTACACCTTC. Its protein product is CASSVSTAGYTF.

The CDR3 is CASSGEDRGFVEQYF. The CDR3 region has the DNA TGTGCCAGCAGCGGGGAGGATCGGGGGTTTGTCGAGCAGTACTTC. This sequence joins TRBV7-9 and TRBJ2-7; D may be TRBD2 (6 bases). The V end lost 5 bases, the J end lost 6 bases, and 20 bases lay between the germline ends. CDR1 is SEHNR and CDR2 is FQNEAQ in the germline V gene (reference sequence). The CDR3 has 15 amino acids.

The chain recombines TRBV28 with TRBJ1-1, with a weak D call TRBD1 (5 bases). V was cut by 5 bases and J by 3 bases, with 13 bases left in between. This CDR3 is 14 amino acids long. Germline V gene sequence: CDR1 MDHEN, CDR2 SYDVKM. This CDR3 is CASSNQGFDTEAFF. The DNA for the CDR3 is TGTGCCAGCAGTAACCAGGGTTTCGACACTGAAGCTTTCTTT.

This chain links TRBV4-1 with TRBJ1-6; D remains unclear. Germline CDR1 reads MGHRA; CDR2 reads YSYEKL. The CDR3 runs to 13 residues. V shed 0 bases and J shed 10 bases, with 7 bases lying between them. The CDR3 DNA reads as TGCGCCAGCAGCCAAGATCCTGCATCACCCCTCCACTTT. As protein: CASSQDPASPLHF.

This chain links TRBV7-3 with TRBJ2-2, with 9 nucleotides matching TRBD1. The germline CDR1 and CDR2 sequences are SGHTA and FQGTGA. This CDR3 is built from 16 residues. The junction had 9 bases not matched to a gene; V was cut back by 5 bases and J by 5 bases. The CDR3 loop reads CASSPHGTGMTGELFF. The CDR3 bases are TGTGCCAGCAGCCCACATGGGACAGGGATGACCGGGGAGCTGTTTTTT.

The V call is TRBV27, the J call TRBJ2-1, with TRBD1 as a possible D gene (6 bases). The V and J ends lost 3 bases and 7 bases respectively, with 10 bases between them. Germline loops: CDR1 MNHEY, CDR2 SMNVEV (reference sequence). The CDR3 contains 13 residues. The CDR3 here is CASSFQGMNEQFF. CDR3 sequence (DNA): TGTGCCAGCAGTTTCCAGGGGATGAATGAGCAGTTCTTC.

This clone was observed many times. The chain couples TRBV29-1 to TRBJ1-2, with D uncertain. The germline CDR1 and CDR2 sequences are SQVTM and ANQGSEA. This CDR3 has 11 residues. The germline V and J ends were trimmed by 4 bases and 4 bases, with 7 bases remaining between them. The CDR3 DNA reads TGCAGCGTTGTCTTAAGCTATGGCTACACCTTC. Encoded protein: CSVVLSYGYTF.

The chain has TRBV2 and TRBJ2-7; no reliable D call. Trimming left V 7 bases short and J 0 bases short, with 13 bases between. This CDR3 is built from 14 residues. Germline-derived CDR1 and CDR2 are SNHLY and FYNNEI. The CDR3 nucleotides are TGTGCCAGCATGGACCAATTAAGCTCCTACGAGCAGTACTTC. Its translation: CASMDQLSSYEQYF.

This clone has only a few counts. The chain couples TRBV19 to TRBJ2-7; tentative D call: TRBD1 (7 bases). The germline V and J ends were trimmed by 6 bases and 4 bases, with 19 bases remaining between them. The CDR3 is 15 residues long. Germline V gene lookup returns CDR1 LNHDA and CDR2 SQIVND (reference sequence). The CDR3 here is CASSARGDSTYEQYF. For the CDR3, the DNA is TGTGCCAGTAGCGCCAGGGGGGACTCCACGTACGAGCAGTACTTC.

Remarks on this clone: A far larger clone is a single base away, which makes a read error likely. The chain couples TRBV5-1 to TRBJ2-7, with 10 bases matching TRBD1. This CDR3 contains 14 residues. After removal of 4 bases from V and 5 bases from J, the junction contained 6 bases not matched to a gene. The germline CDR1 and CDR2 sequences are SGHRS and YFSETQ. The CDR3 loop is CASSLTGGVHEQYF. The CDR3 coding sequence is TGCGCCAGCAGCCTGACAGGGGGCGTCCACGAGCAGTACTTC.

The chain is built from TRBV30 and TRBJ2-5; no firm D call. The CDR3 is 14 residues long. Trimming removed 0 bases at V and 5 bases at J, with 13 bases between. From germline, CDR1 is GTSNPN and CDR2 SVGIG (reference sequence). The chain's CDR3 is CAWSVGGEMETQYF. The CDR3 DNA reads as TGTGCCTGGAGTGTAGGTGGTGAAATGGAGACCCAGTACTTC. Together with reference TRBV30 and TRBJ2-5, the CDR3 gives the full variable domain: SQTIHQWPATLVQPVGSPLSLECTVEGTSNPNLYWYRQAAGRGLQLLFYSVGIGQISSEVPQNLSASRPQDRQFILSSKKLLLSDSGFYLCAWSVGGEMETQYFGPGTRLLVL.

Here the CDR3 reads CASSEGNQETQYF. CDR3 DNA: TGTGCCAGCAGCGAGGGAAACCAAGAGACCCAGTACTTC. This rearrangement joins TRBV13 to TRBJ2-5, with D possibly TRBD2 on 5 matching bases. Germline V gives CDR1 PRHDT, CDR2 FYEKMQ (reference sequence). This CDR3 is 13 amino acids long. Trimming cost V 5 bases and J 0 bases, with 7 bases left between them.

V is TRBV5-1 and J is TRBJ2-1; TRBD1 agrees at 8 bases. V shed 4 bases and J 4 bases; nucleotides not matched to a gene: 10. This CDR3 region has 16 residues. Germline-derived CDR1 and CDR2 are SGHRS and YFSETQ. The CDR3 bases are TGCGCCAGCAGCACAACCGGGACAGGAGGTTACAATGAGCAGTTCTTC. Translating it yields CASSTTGTGGYNEQFF.

The CDR3 region has the DNA TGTGCCAGCAGTGACCGGGACGCTCATGGCTACACCTTC. Residues: CASSDRDAHGYTF. V and J are TRBV6-1 and TRBJ1-2; D is perhaps TRBD1 (5 bases). Looked up from germline, CDR1 is MNHNS and CDR2 is SASEGT. This CDR3 has 13 amino acids. V was trimmed by 3 bases and J by 6 bases, leaving 11 bases between them.

This clone was picked up one time. The rearrangement uses TRBV7-8 and TRBJ2-2; 7 positions agree with TRBD1. Germline V gene lookup returns CDR1 SGHVS and CDR2 FQNEAQ. The CDR3 runs to 16 residues. After removal of 0 bases from V and 4 bases from J, the junction contained 5 bases not matched to a gene. The CDR3 spells CASSLAGGGSTGELFF. CDR3 DNA: TGTGCCAGCAGCTTAGCAGGGGGCGGTAGCACCGGGGAGCTGTTTTTT.

The V and J genes are TRBV25-1 and TRBJ2-5, with D perhaps TRBD1 (7 bases). Trimming took off 2 bases at V and 5 bases at J, with 24 bases between the two ends. Germline CDR1 is MGHDK and CDR2 is SYGVNS. This CDR3 contains 18 residues. The CDR3 region has the DNA TGTGCCAGCAGTGAAAACCTGTTGGAGGGGGCCGAAGCGGAGACCCAGTACTTC. It codes for CASSENLLEGAEAETQYF.

The chain combines TRBV7-3 with TRBJ2-5; tentatively, D is TRBD2 (6 bases). This CDR3 spans 15 amino acids. The V gene's germline CDR1 is SGHTA and CDR2 FQGTGA. The V end lost 2 bases, the J end lost 4 bases, and 14 bases lay between the germline ends. The CDR3 DNA is TGTGCCAGCAGCTTAGGAGGAGGAGGGTCAGAGACCCAGTACTTC. Protein: CASSLGGGGSETQYF.

The chain carries TRBV19 and TRBJ2-3; 7 positions match TRBD2. The ends lost 6 bases at V and 2 bases at J; junction bases unmatched: 8. CDR1 LNHDA and CDR2 SQIVND come from the germline V gene (reference sequence). CDR3 length: 15 amino acids. The CDR3 here is CASSVGGGFTDTQYF. The CDR3 DNA is TGTGCCAGTAGCGTGGGCGGGGGATTCACAGATACGCAGTATTTT.